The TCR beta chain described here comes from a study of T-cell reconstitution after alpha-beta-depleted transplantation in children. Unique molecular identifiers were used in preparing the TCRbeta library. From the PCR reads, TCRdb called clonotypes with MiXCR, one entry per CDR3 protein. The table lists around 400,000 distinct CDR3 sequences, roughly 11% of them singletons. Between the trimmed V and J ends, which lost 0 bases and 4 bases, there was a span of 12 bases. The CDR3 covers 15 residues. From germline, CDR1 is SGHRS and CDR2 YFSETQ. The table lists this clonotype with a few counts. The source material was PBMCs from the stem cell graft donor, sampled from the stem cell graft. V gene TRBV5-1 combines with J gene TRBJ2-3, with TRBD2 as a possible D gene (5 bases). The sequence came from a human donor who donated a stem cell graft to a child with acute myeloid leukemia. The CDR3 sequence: CASSLVVTGADTQYF. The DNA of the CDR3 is TGCGCCAGCAGCTTGGTCGTTACCGGGGCAGATACGCAGTATTTT.